This T cell receptor (beta chain) was captured by sequencing in a study of beta chain features in type 1 diabetes. Study-level results: More deletions and fewer insertions at VDJ junctions were seen in type 1 diabetes patients. Within each of all four CD4+ subsets, Type 1 diabetes patients had TCRB CDR3s that were moderately but significantly shorter.

This clone has more than one count but fewer than ten. What it binds is not known. All of the isolated RNA was reverse transcribed, so expressed TCRB transcripts were sequenced. Profiled with immunoSEQ multiplex PCR; TCRdb holds only in-frame clones, not every one. The data show some 250,000 clones, approximately 11% seen once. V shed 6 bases and J shed 7 bases, with 26 bases lying between them. The CDR3 runs to 17 residues. The germline V gene encodes CDR1 SGDLS and CDR2 YYNGEE. This clonotype was obtained from a man under 40 with type 1 diabetes. The chain combines TRBV9 with TRBJ2-1, with a tentative D call TRBD1 (5 bases). The specimen sequenced was naive CD4+ T cells from blood. CDR3 nucleotides: TGTGCCAGCAACACAAGGACCGACAGCCAAACGAGGAATGAGCAGTTCTTC. It codes for CASNTRTDSQTRNEQFF. Full variable domain (rest looked up from reference TRBV9 and TRBJ2-1): DSGVTQTPKHLITATGQRVTLRCSPRSGDLSVYWYQQSLDQGLQFLIQYYNGEERAKGNILERFSAQQFPDLHSELNLSSLELGDSALYFCASNTRTDSQTRNEQFFGPGTRLTVL.